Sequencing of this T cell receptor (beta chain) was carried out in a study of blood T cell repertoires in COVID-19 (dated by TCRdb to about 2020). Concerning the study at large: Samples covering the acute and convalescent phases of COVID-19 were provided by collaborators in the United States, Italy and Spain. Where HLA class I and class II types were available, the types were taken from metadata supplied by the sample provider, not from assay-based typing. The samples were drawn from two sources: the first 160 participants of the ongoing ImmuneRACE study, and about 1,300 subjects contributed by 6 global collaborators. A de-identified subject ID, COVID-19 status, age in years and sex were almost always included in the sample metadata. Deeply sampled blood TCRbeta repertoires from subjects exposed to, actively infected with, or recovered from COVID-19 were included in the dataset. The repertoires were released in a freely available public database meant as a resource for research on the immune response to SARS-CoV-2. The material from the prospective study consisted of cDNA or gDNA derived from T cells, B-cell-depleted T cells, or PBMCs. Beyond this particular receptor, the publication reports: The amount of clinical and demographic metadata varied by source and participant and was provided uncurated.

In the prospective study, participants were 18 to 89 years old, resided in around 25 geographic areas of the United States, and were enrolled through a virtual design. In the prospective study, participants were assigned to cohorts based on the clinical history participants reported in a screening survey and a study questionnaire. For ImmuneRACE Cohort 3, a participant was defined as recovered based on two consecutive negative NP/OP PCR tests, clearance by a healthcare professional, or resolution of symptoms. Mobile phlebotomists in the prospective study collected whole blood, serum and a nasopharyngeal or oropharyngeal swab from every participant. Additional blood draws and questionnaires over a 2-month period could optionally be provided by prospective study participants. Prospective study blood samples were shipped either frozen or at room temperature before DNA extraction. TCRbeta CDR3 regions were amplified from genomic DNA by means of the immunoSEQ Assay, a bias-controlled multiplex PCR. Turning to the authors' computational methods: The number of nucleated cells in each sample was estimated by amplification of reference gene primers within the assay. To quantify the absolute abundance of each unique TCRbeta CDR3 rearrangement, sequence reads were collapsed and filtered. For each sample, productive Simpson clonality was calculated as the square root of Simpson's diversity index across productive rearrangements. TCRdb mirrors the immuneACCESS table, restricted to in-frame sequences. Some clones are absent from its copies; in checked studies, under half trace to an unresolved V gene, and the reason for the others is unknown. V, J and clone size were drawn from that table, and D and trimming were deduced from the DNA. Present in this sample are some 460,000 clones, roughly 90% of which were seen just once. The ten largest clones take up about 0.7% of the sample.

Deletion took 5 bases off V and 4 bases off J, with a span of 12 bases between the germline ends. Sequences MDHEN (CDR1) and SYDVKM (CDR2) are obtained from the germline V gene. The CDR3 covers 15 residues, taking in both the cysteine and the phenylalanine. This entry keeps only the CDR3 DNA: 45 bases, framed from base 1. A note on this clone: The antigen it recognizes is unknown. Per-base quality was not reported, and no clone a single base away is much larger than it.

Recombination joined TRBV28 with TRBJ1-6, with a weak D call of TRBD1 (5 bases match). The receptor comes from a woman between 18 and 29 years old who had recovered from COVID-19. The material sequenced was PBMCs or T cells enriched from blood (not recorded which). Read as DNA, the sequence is TGTGCCAGCAGTGGGACGGGGGGTTATAATTCACCCCTCCACTTT. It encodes CASSGTGGYNSPLHF.